The rows below give T cell receptor beta chains drawn from one sample of a study of T cells after yellow fever vaccination. TCRdb independently ran MiXCR on the 5' RACE reads; one entry per CDR3 protein. The data show about 220,000 distinct CDR3 sequences, more than 3% seen once. The sequences come from CD4+ T cells sorted from PBMCs, collected 10 days after the yellow fever booster vaccination. These receptors came from a man between 18 and 35 years old who received the YFV17D yellow fever vaccine. Each CDR3 is given with its conserved first and last residue. D genes are given only for firm matches. Only part of the rows carry a size: once, few, many, or a class if the clone is expanded.

v_call: TRBV5-1; d_call: .; clone_size: many; j_call: TRBJ1-6; cdr3_aa: CASSQTPGAINSPLHF; cdr3_nt: TGCGCCAGCAGCCAAACCCCCGGAGCTATCAATTCACCCCTCCACTTT
v_call: TRBV4-3; d_call: .; clone_size: few; j_call: TRBJ1-2; cdr3_aa: CASSQGPGGGGYTF; cdr3_nt: TGCGCCAGCAGCCAAGGACCCGGGGGGGGAGGCTACACCTTC
v_call: TRBV20-1; d_call: TRBD2; clone_size: many; j_call: TRBJ2-2; cdr3_aa: CSARPSFSGRELFF; cdr3_nt: TGCAGTGCTAGACCCTCATTTAGCGGGAGGGAGCTGTTTTTT
v_call: TRBV7-7; d_call: .; clone_size: .; j_call: TRBJ2-2; cdr3_aa: CASSLRSGELFF; cdr3_nt: TGTGCCAGCAGCTTAAGGTCCGGGGAGCTGTTTTTT
v_call: TRBV28; d_call: .; clone_size: .; j_call: TRBJ2-3; cdr3_aa: CASNNQNTDTQYF; cdr3_nt: TGTGCCAGCAATAACCAGAACACAGATACGCAGTATTTT
v_call: TRBV5-1; d_call: .; clone_size: .; j_call: TRBJ2-2; cdr3_aa: CASSLGQRDTGELFF; cdr3_nt: TGCGCCAGCAGCTTGGGACAGAGGGACACCGGGGAGCTGTTTTTT
v_call: TRBV18; d_call: .; clone_size: many; j_call: TRBJ1-1; cdr3_aa: CASSPAGNTEAFF; cdr3_nt: TGTGCCAGCTCACCCGCAGGGAACACTGAAGCTTTCTTT
v_call: TRBV5-5; d_call: .; clone_size: .; j_call: TRBJ2-1; cdr3_aa: CASSLGGPPHEQFF; cdr3_nt: TGTGCCAGCAGCTTGGGTGGGCCCCCCCATGAGCAGTTCTTC
v_call: TRBV7-6; d_call: TRBD1; clone_size: .; j_call: TRBJ1-1; cdr3_aa: CASSPPSGTAIEAFF; cdr3_nt: TGTGCCAGCAGCCCCCCGTCCGGGACAGCGATTGAAGCTTTCTTT
v_call: TRBV4-1; d_call: .; clone_size: many; j_call: TRBJ2-2; cdr3_aa: CASRGNTGELFF; cdr3_nt: TGCGCCAGCAGGGGGAACACCGGGGAGCTGTTTTTT
v_call: TRBV4-1; d_call: .; clone_size: many; j_call: TRBJ2-3; cdr3_aa: CASSQDLSTDTQYF; cdr3_nt: TGCGCCAGCAGCCAAGATTTGAGCACAGATACGCAGTATTTT
v_call: TRBV2; d_call: .; clone_size: .; j_call: TRBJ1-2; cdr3_aa: CASSRPSLRDYGYTF; cdr3_nt: TGTGCCAGCAGCCGGCCTTCTTTAAGGGACTATGGCTACACCTTC
v_call: TRBV2; d_call: TRBD1; clone_size: .; j_call: TRBJ2-7; cdr3_aa: CASERDRGYEQYF; cdr3_nt: TGTGCCAGCGAGCGGGACAGGGGTTACGAGCAGTACTTC
v_call: TRBV12-3/TRBV12-4; d_call: .; clone_size: .; j_call: TRBJ2-1; cdr3_aa: CASSSEGLSEQFF; cdr3_nt: TGTGCCAGCAGTTCCGAGGGGCTTTCTGAGCAGTTCTTC
v_call: TRBV10-3; d_call: TRBD1; clone_size: many; j_call: TRBJ2-3; cdr3_aa: CAIRDRVGTDTQYF; cdr3_nt: TGTGCCATCAGAGACAGGGTCGGCACAGATACGCAGTATTTT
v_call: TRBV18; d_call: .; clone_size: many; j_call: TRBJ1-4; cdr3_aa: CASSPALSWEKLFF; cdr3_nt: TGTGCCAGCTCACCGGCCTTGTCGTGGGAAAAACTGTTTTTT